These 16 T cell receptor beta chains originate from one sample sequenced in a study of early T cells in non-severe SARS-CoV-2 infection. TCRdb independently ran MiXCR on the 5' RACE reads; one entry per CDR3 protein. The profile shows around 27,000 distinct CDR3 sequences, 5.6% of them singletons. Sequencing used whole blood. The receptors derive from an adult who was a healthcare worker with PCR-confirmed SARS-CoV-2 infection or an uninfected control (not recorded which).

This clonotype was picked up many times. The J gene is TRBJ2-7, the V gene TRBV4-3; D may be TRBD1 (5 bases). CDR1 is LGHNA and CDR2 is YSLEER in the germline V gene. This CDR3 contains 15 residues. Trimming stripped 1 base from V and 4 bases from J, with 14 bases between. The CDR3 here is CASSQVSWGEYEQYF. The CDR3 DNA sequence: TGCGCCAGCAGCCAAGTGAGTTGGGGCGAGTACGAGCAGTACTTC.

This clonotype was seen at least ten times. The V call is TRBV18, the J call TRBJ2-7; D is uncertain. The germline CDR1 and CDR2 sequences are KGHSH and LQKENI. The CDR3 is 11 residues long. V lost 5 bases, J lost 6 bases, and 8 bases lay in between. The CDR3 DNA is TGTGCCAGCTCAACGGCGCTCGAGCAGTACTTC. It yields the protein CASSTALEQYF. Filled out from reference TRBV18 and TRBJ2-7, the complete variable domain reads NAGVMQNPRHLVRRRGQEARLRCSPMKGHSHVYWYRQLPEEGLKFMVYLQKENIIDESGMPKERFSAEFPKEGPSILRIQQVVRGDSAAYFCASSTALEQYFGPGTRLTVT.

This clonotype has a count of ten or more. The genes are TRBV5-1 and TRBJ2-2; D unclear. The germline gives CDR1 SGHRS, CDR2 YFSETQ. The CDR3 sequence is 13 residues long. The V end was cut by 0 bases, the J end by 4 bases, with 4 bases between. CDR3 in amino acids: CASSLGPTGELFF. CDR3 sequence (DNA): TGCGCCAGCAGCTTGGGACCCACCGGGGAGCTGTTTTTT.

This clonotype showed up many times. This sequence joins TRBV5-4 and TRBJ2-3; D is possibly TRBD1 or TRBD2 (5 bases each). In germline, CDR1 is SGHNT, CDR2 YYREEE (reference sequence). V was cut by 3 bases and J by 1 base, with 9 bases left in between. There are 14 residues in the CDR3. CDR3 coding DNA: TGTGCCAGCAGCTGGGGGTGGGGCACAGATACGCAGTATTTT. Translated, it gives CASSWGWGTDTQYF.

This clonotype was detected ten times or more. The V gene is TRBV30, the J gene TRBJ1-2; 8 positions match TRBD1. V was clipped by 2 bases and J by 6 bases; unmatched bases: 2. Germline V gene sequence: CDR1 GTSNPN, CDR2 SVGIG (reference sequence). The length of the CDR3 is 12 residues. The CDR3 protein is CAWSPTGDGYTF. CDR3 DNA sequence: TGTGCCTGGAGTCCGACAGGGGATGGCTACACCTTC.

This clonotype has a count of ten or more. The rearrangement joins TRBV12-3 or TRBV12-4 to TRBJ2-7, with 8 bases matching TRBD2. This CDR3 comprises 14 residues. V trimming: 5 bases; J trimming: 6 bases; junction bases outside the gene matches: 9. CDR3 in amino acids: CASSVLAEGGEQYF. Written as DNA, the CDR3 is TGTGCCAGCAGTGTACTAGCGGAGGGGGGCGAGCAGTACTTC.

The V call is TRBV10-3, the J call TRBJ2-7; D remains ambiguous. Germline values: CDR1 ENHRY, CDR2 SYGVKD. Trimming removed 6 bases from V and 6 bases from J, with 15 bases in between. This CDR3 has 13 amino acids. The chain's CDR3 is CAIRSPGPSEQYF. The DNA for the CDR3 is TGTGCCATCAGAAGCCCTGGGCCCTCCGAGCAGTACTTC.

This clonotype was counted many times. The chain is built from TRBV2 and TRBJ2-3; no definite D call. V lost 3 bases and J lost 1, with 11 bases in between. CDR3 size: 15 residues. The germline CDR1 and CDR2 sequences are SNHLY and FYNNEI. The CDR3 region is CASSDAVRGTDTQYF. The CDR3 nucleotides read TGTGCCAGCAGTGATGCGGTCAGAGGCACAGATACGCAGTATTTT.

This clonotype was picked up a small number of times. CDR3 protein: CASSQHVSVRSQPQHF. DNA for the CDR3: TGTGCCAGCAGCCAACACGTGTCGGTGCGCAGCCAGCCCCAGCATTTT. The chain recombines TRBV4-2 with TRBJ1-5; D unclear. The CDR3 consists of 16 residues. Germline V gene data show CDR1 as LGHNA and CDR2 as YNFKEQ. Trimming cost V 2 bases and J 7 bases, with 18 bases left between them.

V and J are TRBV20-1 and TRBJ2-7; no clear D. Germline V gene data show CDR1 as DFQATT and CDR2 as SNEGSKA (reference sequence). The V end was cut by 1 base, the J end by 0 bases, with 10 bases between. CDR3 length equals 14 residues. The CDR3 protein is CSARVPLPSYEQYF. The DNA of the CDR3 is TGCAGTGCTAGAGTCCCCTTACCCTCCTACGAGCAGTACTTC.

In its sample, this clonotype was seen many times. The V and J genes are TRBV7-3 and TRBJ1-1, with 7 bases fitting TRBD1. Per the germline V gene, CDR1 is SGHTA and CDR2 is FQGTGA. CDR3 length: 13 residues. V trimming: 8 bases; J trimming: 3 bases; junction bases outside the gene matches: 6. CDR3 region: CASSADRDTEAFF. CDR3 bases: TGTGCCAGCTCCGCAGACAGGGACACTGAAGCTTTCTTT. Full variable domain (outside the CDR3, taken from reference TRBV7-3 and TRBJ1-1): GAGVSQTPSNKVTEKGKYVELRCDPISGHTALYWYRQSLGQGPEFLIYFQGTGAADDSGLPNDRFFAVRPEGSVSTLKIQRTERGDSAVYLCASSADRDTEAFFGQGTRLTVV.

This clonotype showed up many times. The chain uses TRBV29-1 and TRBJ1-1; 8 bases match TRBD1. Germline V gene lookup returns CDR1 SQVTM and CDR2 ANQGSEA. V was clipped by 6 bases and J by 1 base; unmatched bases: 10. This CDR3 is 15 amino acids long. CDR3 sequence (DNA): TGCAGCGTCGAGACAGGGGAAGTTGGGAACACTGAAGCTTTCTTT. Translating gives CSVETGEVGNTEAFF.

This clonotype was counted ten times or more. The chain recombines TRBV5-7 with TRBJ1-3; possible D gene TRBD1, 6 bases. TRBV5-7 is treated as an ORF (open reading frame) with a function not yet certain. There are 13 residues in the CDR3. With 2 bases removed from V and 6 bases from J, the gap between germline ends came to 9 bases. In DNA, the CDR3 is TGTGCCAGCAGCTTCTACAGGGTAAACACCATATATTTT. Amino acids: CASSFYRVNTIYF.

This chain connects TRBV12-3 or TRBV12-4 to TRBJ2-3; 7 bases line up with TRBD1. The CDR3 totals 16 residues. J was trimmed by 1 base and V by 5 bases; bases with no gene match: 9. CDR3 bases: TGTGCCAGCAGTCGCAACCTCGGGACAGGCACAGATACGCAGTATTTT. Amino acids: CASSRNLGTGTDTQYF.

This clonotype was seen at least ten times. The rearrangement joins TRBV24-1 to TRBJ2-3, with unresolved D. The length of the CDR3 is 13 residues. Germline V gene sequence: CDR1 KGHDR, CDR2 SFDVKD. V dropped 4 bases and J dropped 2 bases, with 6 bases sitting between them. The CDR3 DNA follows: TGTGCCACCAGTGAACCCGACACAGATACGCAGTATTTT. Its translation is CATSEPDTDTQYF.

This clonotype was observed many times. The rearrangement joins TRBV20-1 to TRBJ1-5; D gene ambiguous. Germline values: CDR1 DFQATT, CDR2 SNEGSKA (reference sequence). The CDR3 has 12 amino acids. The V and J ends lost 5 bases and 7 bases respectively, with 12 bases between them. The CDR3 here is CSAEGGGQPQHF. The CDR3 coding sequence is TGCAGTGCTGAGGGAGGAGGGCAGCCCCAGCATTTT.